This T cell receptor beta chain was recorded in a study of blood T cells in healthy people across ages. Regarding the study as a whole: Naive CD4+ cell counts and diversity both ran higher in long-lived than in aged donors. Older age coincided with a roughly linear decline in TCR beta diversity per million T cells.

The second PCR ran about 6 to 11 cycles with a sample-barcoded 5' primer and J-beta primers. Any given sample supplied a minimum of 3 million CDR3-containing paired-end reads. TCRdb called the 5' RACE reads again in MiXCR, with one record for every CDR3 protein. Of roughly 900,000 distinct CDR3 sequences listed, 29% are singletons. This clonotype has ten or more counts. Its antigen is unidentified. No fewer than 5.5 micrograms of total RNA were isolated from every sample. This receptor was obtained from a woman at least 80 years old in good health. Sequenced sample: blood.

The CDR3 sequence is CASSKASGTSTDTQYF. The DNA for the CDR3 is TGTGCCAGCTCCAAGGCTAGCGGGACTAGCACAGATACGCAGTATTTT. V and J are TRBV11-2 and TRBJ2-3; 9 bases match TRBD2. The length of the CDR3 is 16 residues. J lost 0 bases, V lost 8 bases, and 9 bases had no gene match. Looked up from germline, CDR1 is SGHAT and CDR2 is FQNNGV.